The clone carrying this T cell receptor (beta chain) showed up just a few times. What it recognizes is unknown. These data belong to a study of early T cells in non-severe SARS-CoV-2 infection. Overall study: Sequenced bulk RNA came from whole blood that was unsorted, and chains were unpaired. Study-wide results and caveats: Clonotype matching in VDJdb favored anti-spike CD8 responses and did not capture private and CD4 specificities.

Attachment of unique molecular identifiers was made to individual cDNA molecules. TCRdb reprocessed the 5' RACE reads via MiXCR and lists one record per CDR3 protein. The data show fewer than 80,000 distinct CDR3 sequences, approximately 13% seen once. This CDR3 contains 15 residues. Trimming removed 5 bases from V and 6 bases from J; junction bases left unmatched: 11. Looked up from germline, CDR1 is SGHRS and CDR2 is YFSETQ. The TCR sequence derives from an adult who was a healthcare worker with PCR-confirmed SARS-CoV-2 infection or an uninfected control (not recorded which). Sequencing input: whole blood. The chain uses TRBV5-1 and TRBJ2-5; 9 bases align to TRBD1. CDR3 loop: CASSSAGTGIQTQYF. The DNA for the CDR3 is TGCGCCAGCAGTTCCGCCGGGACAGGGATTCAGACCCAGTACTTC.